Sequencing of this T cell receptor beta chain was carried out in a study of cytomegalovirus exposure and HLA in healthy donors. As for the study in general: Early released data comprised around 80 million unique TCRs from HLA-typed donors.

Notes on the study in general: In a later analysis, TCR beta V- and J-gene trimming was associated with a missense DCLRE1C variant. Some V segments, including TRBV6-2 and TRBV6-3, were excluded as indistinguishable. What TCR beta sequences reportedly achieved was accurate prediction of HLA-A and HLA-B alleles in most subjects.

The V and J ends lost 1 base and 2 bases respectively, with 16 bases between them. The germline gives CDR1 SGDLS, CDR2 YYNGEE. CDR3 length equals 17 residues. It was with 60 Vbeta and 13 Jbeta primers that the PCR ran. Libraries were prepared by immunoSEQ multiplex PCR; TCRdb keeps only in-frame clonotypes and omits some of them. The sample data list roughly 62,000 clones. Concerning this clone: The antigen is undetermined.

The chain joins TRBV9 to TRBJ1-3; a possible D gene is TRBD1 (5 bases). The specimen was PBMCs. The sequence was collected from a woman aged 18-30 years in good health and CMV-seronegative. CDR3 in amino acids: CASSVWGSAVTGNTIYF. The CDR3 nucleotides read TGTGCCAGCAGCGTATGGGGCAGTGCAGTCACTGGAAACACCATATATTTT.